Shown below are 6 T cell receptor beta chains from a single sample sequenced in a study of blood T cell repertoires in COVID-19 (dated by TCRdb to the early 2020s). The library was made by the immunoSEQ multiplex PCR assay. In TCRdb, the immuneACCESS table is reduced to in-frame sequences with V and J assigned. These tables do not hold every clone; where another copy was compared, an unresolved V gene accounts for under half, and the others remain unexplained. This sample has about 170,000 clones in its table, and approximately 90% of those were observed once. Clones ranked in the top ten supply approximately 2.1% of the sample. The sample comprised peripheral blood. These receptors originate from a man aged 45-65 years who had recovered from COVID-19.

The V call is TRBV2, the J call TRBJ2-1, with a tentative D call TRBD2 (7 bases). V lost 5 bases to trimming and J lost 10 bases, with 21 bases between them. The CDR3 has 15 residues. In germline, CDR1 is SNHLY, CDR2 FYNNEI. Here the CDR3 DNA reads TGTGCCAGCAGTACTGACCGGGGGGCCGCAGGGGAGCAGTTCTTC. This gives the protein CASSTDRGAAGEQFF.

J is TRBJ2-2 and V is TRBV7-9; 9 bases line up with TRBD1. Germline CDR1 and CDR2: SEHNR and FQNEAQ (reference sequence). Trimming took 5 bases from V and 7 from J; bases not matched to a gene: 8. The CDR3 extends over 15 amino acids. The CDR3 here is CASSAGTGWIGELFF. The CDR3 bases are TGTGCCAGCAGCGCCGGGACAGGGTGGATCGGGGAGCTGTTTTTT.

The chain combines TRBV7-3 with TRBJ2-1, with 8 bases aligning to TRBD1. CDR3 length: 15 amino acids. Losses at the gene ends were 5 bases for V and 7 bases for J; bases not matched to a gene: 10. Germline assignment: CDR1 SGHTA and CDR2 FQGTGA. DNA of the CDR3: TGTGCCAGCAGCGCCCGACAGGGGTTCGGGAATGAGCAGTTCTTC. This codes for CASSARQGFGNEQFF.

This rearrangement joins TRBV5-8 to TRBJ2-7; 9 bases match TRBD2. The CDR3 loop spans 14 amino acids. Germline V gene sequence: CDR1 SGHTS, CDR2 YDEGEE. V was clipped by 4 bases and J by 7 bases; unmatched bases: 9. As DNA, the CDR3 is TGTGCCAGCAGCCTATGGGGGAGCGGGAGGGAGCAGTACTTC. Protein product: CASSLWGSGREQYF.

The chain carries TRBV28 and TRBJ2-1, with D possibly being TRBD1 (6 bases). CDR1 is MDHEN, CDR2 SYDVKM, per germline. V lost 2 bases, J lost 9 bases, and 14 bases lay in between. CDR3 length equals 14 residues. The CDR3 protein is CASSLRQGSFEQFF. CDR3 nucleotide sequence: TGTGCCAGCAGTTTAAGGCAGGGGAGCTTTGAGCAGTTCTTC.

This clone was counted a single time. This chain joins TRBV3-1 (or the pseudogene TRBV3-2) and TRBJ1-4, with D unresolved. This CDR3 is 14 amino acids long. The V gene's germline CDR1 is LGHDT and CDR2 YNNKEL (reference sequence). V was pared by 1 base and J by 8 bases, with 11 bases between. The CDR3 loop is CASSQGRGQEKLFF. CDR3 coding DNA: TGTGCCAGCAGCCAAGGTCGCGGGCAGGAAAAACTGTTTTTT.